The 24 T cell receptor beta chains given below trace back to one sample, sequenced in a study of T-cell memory formation after mild COVID-19. TCRdb analysed the 5' RACE reads with MiXCR anew, one entry per CDR3 protein. The table has 400,000 to 500,000 distinct CDR3 sequences, about 20% seen once. Sequences were obtained from PBMCs or a T cell subset sorted from them (not recorded which). These receptors were collected from an adult woman who had mild COVID-19 (a few samples of this study predate the infection). Cell type and time point are not known.

This clonotype was counted between two and nine times. The V call is TRBV7-2, the J call TRBJ2-5; tentative D call: TRBD1 (6 bases). Between the trimmed V and J ends, which lost 2 bases and 5 bases, there was a span of 15 bases. The CDR3 runs to 15 residues. From germline, CDR1 is SGHTA and CDR2 FQGNSA. CDR3: CASSLRAGARETQYF. CDR3 DNA: TGTGCCAGCAGCTTAAGGGCAGGGGCCAGGGAGACCCAGTACTTC.

Only a few counts were recorded for this clonotype. The chain couples TRBV7-2 to TRBJ2-3, with 9 nucleotides matching TRBD2. The trim removed 4 bases at V and 0 bases at J, leaving 11 bases unmatched. This CDR3 region has 18 residues. Germline V gives CDR1 SGHTA, CDR2 FQGNSA. The CDR3 sequence is CASSSAAGGRTSTDTQYF. Here the CDR3 DNA reads TGTGCCAGCAGCTCAGCGGCGGGAGGGCGTACTAGCACAGATACGCAGTATTTT.

This clonotype was recorded a few times. This sequence joins TRBV5-1 and TRBJ2-7; weak D call: TRBD2 (7 bases). The CDR3 is made up of 15 amino acids. The germline V gene encodes CDR1 SGHRS and CDR2 YFSETQ. The V gene lost 1 base and the J gene lost 3 bases, with 14 bases spanning the gap. The chain's CDR3 is CASSLRGGYDYEQYF. The CDR3 DNA is TGCGCCAGCAGCTTGAGGGGGGGCTACGACTACGAGCAGTACTTC.

The rearrangement joins TRBV15 to TRBJ2-2, with TRBD2 matching 8 bases. Germline loops: CDR1 LNHNV, CDR2 YYDKDF (reference sequence). The CDR3 runs 16 residues. Trimming at V came to 8 bases and at J to 2 bases, leaving 10 bases not matched to a gene. The CDR3 region is CATGPGLAENTGELFF. CDR3 nucleotides: TGTGCCACCGGACCCGGACTAGCTGAAAACACCGGGGAGCTGTTTTTT.

The V and J genes are TRBV5-1 and TRBJ2-1; 7 bases agree with TRBD1. Trimming cost V 2 bases and J 7 bases; bases outside gene matches: 15. This CDR3 has 17 residues. Germline V gene lookup returns CDR1 SGHRS and CDR2 YFSETQ. The CDR3 sequence: CASSLGGSGTAWNEQFF. Here the CDR3 DNA reads TGCGCCAGCAGCTTAGGGGGCTCTGGGACGGCCTGGAATGAGCAGTTCTTC.

In its sample, this clonotype was seen a few times. The chain carries TRBV29-1 and TRBJ2-4, with D perhaps matching TRBD1 or TRBD2 (6 bases each). Trimming stripped 6 bases from V and 0 bases from J, with 15 bases between. Looked up from germline, CDR1 is SQVTM and CDR2 is ANQGSEA. This CDR3 is built from 15 residues. CDR3 loop: CSVLGGNLAKNIQYF. As DNA, the CDR3 is TGCAGCGTCCTAGGGGGGAATCTAGCCAAAAACATTCAGTACTTC. The full variable domain, its missing parts supplied by reference TRBV29-1 and TRBJ2-4, is SAVISQKPSRDICQRGTSLTIQCQVDSQVTMMFWYRQQPGQSLTLIATANQGSEATYESGFVIDKFPISRPNLTFSTLTVSNMSPEDSSIYLCSVLGGNLAKNIQYFGAGTRLSVL.

The V and J genes are TRBV29-1 and TRBJ1-1, with D maybe TRBD1 (6 bases). In germline, CDR1 is SQVTM, CDR2 ANQGSEA. The CDR3 consists of 13 residues. The V gene lost 2 bases and the J gene lost 5 bases, with 12 bases spanning the gap. The CDR3 nucleotides are TGCAGCGTTGAATGGGGGGACAAGACTGAAGCTTTCTTT. It encodes CSVEWGDKTEAFF.

This clonotype occurred a few times. This rearrangement joins TRBV6-2 or TRBV6-3 to TRBJ1-1; weak D call: TRBD1 (5 bases). Between the trimmed V and J ends, which lost 6 bases and 14 bases, there was a span of 25 bases. Germline V gives CDR1 MNHEY, CDR2 SVGEGT. This CDR3 has 14 amino acids. The CDR3 loop is CASRPDTGTQISFF. DNA of the CDR3: TGTGCCAGCAGACCAGACACCGGGACCCAGATATCGTTCTTT.

The chain links TRBV24-1 to TRBJ2-3; D is ambiguous. The V end lost 1 base, the J end lost 0 bases, and 10 bases lay between the germline ends. Germline CDR1 and CDR2: KGHDR and SFDVKD. The CDR3 contains 16 residues. CDR3 loop: CATSDFGTASTDTQYF. The CDR3 DNA reads as TGTGCCACCAGTGATTTCGGAACGGCTAGCACAGATACGCAGTATTTT.

The sample holds many counts of this clonotype. The chain recombines TRBV28 with TRBJ2-1, with D unclear. The V end lost 6 bases, the J end lost 0 bases, and 6 bases lay between the germline ends. The CDR3 is 13 residues long. Germline CDR1 is MDHEN and CDR2 is SYDVKM. The CDR3 DNA follows: TGTGCCAGCAGCGGAAACTCCTACAATGAGCAGTTCTTC. Protein sequence: CASSGNSYNEQFF.

The V call is TRBV27, the J call TRBJ2-7, with 8 positions matching TRBD2. The germline V gene encodes CDR1 MNHEY and CDR2 SMNVEV (reference sequence). The length of the CDR3 is 13 residues. V was pared by 8 bases and J by 2 bases, with 5 bases of the junction left unmatched. The CDR3 is CASPPGGPYEQYF. Written as DNA, the CDR3 is TGTGCCAGCCCTCCGGGGGGGCCCTACGAGCAGTACTTC.

The rearrangement joins TRBV7-9 to TRBJ2-3; TRBD2 matches at 8 bases. From germline, CDR1 is SEHNR and CDR2 FQNEAQ (reference sequence). V shed 5 bases and J 1 base; nucleotides not matched to a gene: 8. The CDR3 covers 16 residues. The CDR3 DNA reads as TGTGCCAGCAGCCCGTCGAGCGGGGGCCGCACAGATACGCAGTATTTT. It yields the protein CASSPSSGGRTDTQYF. The full variable domain, with the rest looked up from reference TRBV7-9 and TRBJ2-3, is DTGVSQNPRHKITKRGQNVTFRCDPISEHNRLYWYRQTLGQGPEFLTYFQNEAQLEKSRLLSDRFSAERPKGSFSTLEIQRTEQGDSAMYLCASSPSSGGRTDTQYFGPGTRLTVL.

The chain carries TRBV9 and TRBJ1-6; the D is unclear. This CDR3 is 16 amino acids long. The V gene lost 2 bases and the J gene lost 13 bases, with 22 bases spanning the gap. The V gene's germline CDR1 is SGDLS and CDR2 YYNGEE. CDR3 DNA: TGTGCCAGCAGCGTGAGTTCGGCGGCGGGTATGAGGCCCCTCCACTTT. Amino acid sequence: CASSVSSAAGMRPLHF.

This clonotype was observed a few times. V usage is TRBV20-1 and J usage is TRBJ2-5; D remains unclear. There are 10 residues in the CDR3. V lost 3 bases to trimming and J lost 6 bases, with 5 bases between them. Germline loops: CDR1 DFQATT, CDR2 SNEGSKA (reference sequence). CDR3 nucleotides: TGCAGTGCTAGTAGGCAGACCCAGTACTTC. This gives the protein CSASRQTQYF.

The J gene is TRBJ2-7, the V gene TRBV27; D possibly corresponds to TRBD2 (6 bases). Germline lookup yields CDR1 MNHEY and CDR2 SMNVEV (reference sequence). Trimming shortened V by 2 bases and J by 3 bases, and 20 bases separated the two germline ends. This CDR3 comprises 17 residues. The CDR3 DNA sequence: TGTGCCAGCAGTTTAAAGTCTAGCGCAGTGAGGGGCTACGAGCAGTACTTC. Translation gives CASSLKSSAVRGYEQYF.

The table lists this clonotype with a few counts. A junction boundary mismatches the germline segment, possibly from a read error. The genes are TRBV2 and TRBJ2-7; D is possibly TRBD1 (6 bases). The V gene's germline CDR1 is SNHLY and CDR2 FYNNEI. CDR3 length: 11 residues. The CDR3 DNA reads as TGTGCCAGCAGTGATAGGGACATGAGGTGCTTC. This encodes CASSDRDMRCF.

The chain joins TRBV7-2 to TRBJ1-5, with 7 bases matching TRBD1. In germline, CDR1 is SGHTA, CDR2 FQGNSA. The V and J ends lost 5 bases and 4 bases, in that order; junction bases with no gene match: 8. This CDR3 has 15 amino acids. The DNA for the CDR3 is TGTGCCAGCAGCCCCGGACAGGTTGGGAATCAGCCCCAGCATTTT. Translating it yields CASSPGQVGNQPQHF.

Only a few counts were recorded for this clonotype. This chain connects TRBV6-5 to TRBJ2-6; TRBD1 agrees at 8 bases. The CDR3 length is 14 residues. Germline CDR1 MNHEY, CDR2 SVGAGI. Here the CDR3 DNA reads TGTGGGACAGGGCCGCTTACGGGGGCCAACGTCCTGACTTTC. It translates to CGTGPLTGANVLTF.

This clonotype was observed once. The J gene is TRBJ2-3, the V gene TRBV20-1; no reliable D call. Germline assignment: CDR1 DFQATT and CDR2 SNEGSKA (reference sequence). The CDR3 has 12 residues. The V gene lost 5 bases and the J gene lost 7 bases, with 13 bases spanning the gap. Written as DNA, the CDR3 is TGCAGTGCTCCCGGCGGCACGCATACGCAGTATTTT. This translates into CSAPGGTHTQYF.

V is TRBV5-1 and J is TRBJ2-5, with 11 bases aligning to TRBD2. The CDR3 totals 18 residues. Germline V lookup: CDR1 SGHRS, CDR2 YFSETQ. With 6 bases clipped from V and 4 bases from J, the junction kept 17 bases outside the gene matches. The CDR3 is CASTNGGRLAGYRETQYF. For the CDR3, the DNA is TGCGCCAGCACCAACGGGGGGCGACTAGCGGGATATCGAGAGACCCAGTACTTC.

This clonotype was seen only a few times. The chain joins TRBV6-2 or TRBV6-3 to TRBJ2-7; D is unclear. CDR3 length: 13 amino acids. Germline values: CDR1 MNHEY, CDR2 SVGEGT. Trimming cost V 0 bases and J 0 bases, with 3 bases left between them. CDR3 protein: CASSYSASYEQYF. The CDR3, as DNA: TGTGCCAGCAGTTACTCAGCCTCCTACGAGCAGTACTTC.

This clonotype was recorded at least ten times. The chain uses TRBV15 and TRBJ2-7, with D hard to call. Trimming cost V 2 bases and J 0 bases, with 5 bases left between them. CDR1 and CDR2 from the germline V gene are LNHNV and YYDKDF (reference sequence). The CDR3 is made up of 13 amino acids. In DNA form, the CDR3 reads TGTGCCACCAGCAGATCACTCTCCTACGAGCAGTACTTC. Its protein product is CATSRSLSYEQYF.

A few counts support this clonotype. The chain joins TRBV24-1 to TRBJ2-1, with 12 bases lining up with TRBD1. The germline gives CDR1 KGHDR, CDR2 SFDVKD. CDR3 length: 15 amino acids. Germline trimming cut 8 bases from V and 9 bases from J; bases unmatched to any gene: 10. For the CDR3, the DNA is TGTGCCACCACCCCAGGGGACAGGGGGCACAGTGAGCAGTTCTTC. Its translation is CATTPGDRGHSEQFF.

This clonotype was detected a few times. The chain carries TRBV6-5 and TRBJ2-7; 9 nucleotides match TRBD2. With V trimmed by 7 bases and J by 0 bases, 4 bases remained unmatched. CDR3 length: 14 amino acids. Germline V CDR1 and CDR2: MNHEY, SVGAGI. For the CDR3, the DNA is TGTGCCAGCACAGCGGGAGGTAGCTCCTACGAGCAGTACTTC. It codes for CASTAGGSSYEQYF.